This T cell receptor beta chain derives from a study of shared clonotypes between healthy human individuals. Findings and limits, study-wide: Read depth was anticipated to influence clonotype sharing among donors.

As processed by the authors: For the immunoSEQ data, sequences were junction-only without quality scores, so filtering differed. Sequencing was performed with immunoSEQ multiplex PCR; in TCRdb, only in-frame clones are kept and a portion is missing. The V and J calls and clone size were taken over from that table, and D and trimming were inferred from the DNA. Of 530,000 or so clones in the sample, 60% to 80% were seen once. Concerning this clone: What it recognizes is unknown.

Looked up from germline, CDR1 is SGHRS and CDR2 is YFSETQ. The CDR3 runs 16 residues. Trimming took 5 bases from V and 0 from J, leaving 15 bases between them. Each sample came from a Caucasian adult donor living in Nashville, Tennessee. The unsorted samples had tens of millions of PBMCs used for genomic DNA. This receptor was identified in a middle-aged woman in good health. Some clones in this sample may be carry-over from other donors' samples. The J gene is TRBJ2-1, the V gene TRBV5-1; D is uncertain. Sequencing used PBMCs. The DNA of the CDR3 is TGCGCCAGCAGTTCCGGAACGCGGAGCTCCTACAATGAGCAGTTCTTC. Translation gives CASSSGTRSSYNEQFF.